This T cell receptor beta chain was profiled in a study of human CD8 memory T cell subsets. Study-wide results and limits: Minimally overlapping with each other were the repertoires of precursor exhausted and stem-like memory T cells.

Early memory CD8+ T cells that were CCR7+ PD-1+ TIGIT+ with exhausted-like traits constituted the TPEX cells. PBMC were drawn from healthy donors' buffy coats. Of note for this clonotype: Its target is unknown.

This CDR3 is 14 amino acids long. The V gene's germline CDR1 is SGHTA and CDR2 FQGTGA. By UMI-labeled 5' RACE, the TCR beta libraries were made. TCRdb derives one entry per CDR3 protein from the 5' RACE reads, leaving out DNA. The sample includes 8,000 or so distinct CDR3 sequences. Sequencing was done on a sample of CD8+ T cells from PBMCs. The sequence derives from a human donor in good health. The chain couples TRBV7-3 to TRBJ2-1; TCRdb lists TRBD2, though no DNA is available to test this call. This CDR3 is CASSLRGSGTEQFF.